The entry below gives a single T cell receptor (beta chain) sequence along with its context. No antigen is known for it. A multiplex PCR was run with 60 Vbeta primers and 13 Jbeta primers. Only in-frame clones appear in the TCRdb table, and some are missing; sequencing was by immunoSEQ multiplex PCR. The table lists just over 150,000 clones, around 84% of them singletons. Germline V gene data show CDR1 as MRHNA and CDR2 as SNTAGT. The CDR3 totals 18 residues. J was trimmed by 0 bases and V by 7 bases; bases with no gene match: 12. The entry originates in a study of cytomegalovirus exposure and HLA in healthy donors. Notes on the study in general: Common viral pathogens seemed to be connected with several of the most significant clusters, according to a later analysis.

Sequencing was done on a sample of PBMCs. The chain joins TRBV6-4 to TRBJ2-6; 7 bases fit TRBD1. The source of this sequence is a middle-aged woman in good health and CMV-seronegative. This CDR3 is CASTPTGSGLSGANVLTF. The DNA of the CDR3 is TGTGCCAGCACCCCGACAGGGAGCGGCCTCTCTGGGGCCAACGTCCTGACTTTC.